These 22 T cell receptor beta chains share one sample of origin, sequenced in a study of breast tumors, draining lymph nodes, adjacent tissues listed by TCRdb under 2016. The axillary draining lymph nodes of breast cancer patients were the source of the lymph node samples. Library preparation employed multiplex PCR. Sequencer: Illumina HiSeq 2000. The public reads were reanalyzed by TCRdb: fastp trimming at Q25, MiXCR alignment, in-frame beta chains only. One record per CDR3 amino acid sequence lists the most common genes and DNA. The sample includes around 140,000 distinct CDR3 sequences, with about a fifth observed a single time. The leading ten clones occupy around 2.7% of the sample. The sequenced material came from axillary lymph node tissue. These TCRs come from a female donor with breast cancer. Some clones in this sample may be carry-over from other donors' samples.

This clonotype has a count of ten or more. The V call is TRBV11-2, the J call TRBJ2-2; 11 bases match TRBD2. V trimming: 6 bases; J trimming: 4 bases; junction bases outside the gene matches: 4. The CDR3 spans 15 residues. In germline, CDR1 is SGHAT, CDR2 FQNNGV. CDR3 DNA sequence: TGTGCCAGCAGACTTAGCGGGAGGGTCACCGGGGAGCTGTTTTTT. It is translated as CASRLSGRVTGELFF.

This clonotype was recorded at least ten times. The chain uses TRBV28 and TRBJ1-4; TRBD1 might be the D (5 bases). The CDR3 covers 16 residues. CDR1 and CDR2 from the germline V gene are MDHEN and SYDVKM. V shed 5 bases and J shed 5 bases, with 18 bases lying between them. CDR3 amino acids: CASSRWGGTENEKLFF. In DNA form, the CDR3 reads TGTGCCAGCAGTCGCTGGGGGGGGACTGAGAATGAAAAACTGTTTTTT.

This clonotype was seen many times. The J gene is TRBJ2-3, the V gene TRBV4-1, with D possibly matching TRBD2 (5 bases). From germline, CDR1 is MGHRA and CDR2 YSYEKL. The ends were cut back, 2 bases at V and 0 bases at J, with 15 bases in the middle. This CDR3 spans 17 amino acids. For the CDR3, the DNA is TGCGCCAGCAGCCAACTAGGCGGGCGGATAAGCACAGATACGCAGTATTTT. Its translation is CASSQLGGRISTDTQYF.

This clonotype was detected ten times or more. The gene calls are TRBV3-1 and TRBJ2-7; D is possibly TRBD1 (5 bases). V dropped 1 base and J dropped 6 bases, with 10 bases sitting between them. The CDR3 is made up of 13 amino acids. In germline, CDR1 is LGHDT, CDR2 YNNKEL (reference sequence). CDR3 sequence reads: CASSQAAGFEQYF. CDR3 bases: TGTGCCAGCAGCCAAGCCGCAGGGTTCGAGCAGTACTTC.

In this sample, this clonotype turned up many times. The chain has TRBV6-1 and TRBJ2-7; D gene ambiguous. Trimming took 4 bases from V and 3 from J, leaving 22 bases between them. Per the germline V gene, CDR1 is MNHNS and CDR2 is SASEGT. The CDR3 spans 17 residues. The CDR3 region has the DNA TGTGCCAGCAGTGTAGTTATGGGTGGTGATAGGTTCTACGAGCAGTACTTC. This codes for CASSVVMGGDRFYEQYF.

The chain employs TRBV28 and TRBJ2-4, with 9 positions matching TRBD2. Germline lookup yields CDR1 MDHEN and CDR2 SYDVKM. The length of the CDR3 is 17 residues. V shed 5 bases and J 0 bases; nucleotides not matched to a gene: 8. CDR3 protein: CASSRLAVTLAKNIQYF. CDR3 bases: TGTGCCAGCAGTAGACTAGCGGTTACATTAGCCAAAAACATTCAGTACTTC.

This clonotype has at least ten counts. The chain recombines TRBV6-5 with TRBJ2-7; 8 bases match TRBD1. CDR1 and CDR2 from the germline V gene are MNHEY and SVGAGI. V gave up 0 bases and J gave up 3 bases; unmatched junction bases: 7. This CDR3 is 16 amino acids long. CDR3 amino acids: CASSYSSRTGSYEQYF. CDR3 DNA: TGTGCCAGCAGTTACTCGTCCCGGACAGGGAGCTACGAGCAGTACTTC.

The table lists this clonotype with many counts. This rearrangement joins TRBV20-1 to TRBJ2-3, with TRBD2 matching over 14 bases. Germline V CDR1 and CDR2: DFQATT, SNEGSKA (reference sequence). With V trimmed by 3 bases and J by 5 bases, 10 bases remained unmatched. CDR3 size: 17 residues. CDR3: CSARPTSGRATLDTQYF. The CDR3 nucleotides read TGCAGTGCTAGGCCGACTAGCGGGAGGGCAACCTTAGATACGCAGTATTTT.

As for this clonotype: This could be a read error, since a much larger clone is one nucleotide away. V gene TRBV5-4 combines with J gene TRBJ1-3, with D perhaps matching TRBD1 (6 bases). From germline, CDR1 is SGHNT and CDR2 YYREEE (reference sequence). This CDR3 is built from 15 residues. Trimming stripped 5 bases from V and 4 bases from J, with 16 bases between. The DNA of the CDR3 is TGTGCCAGCAGTGCGGGGGGCGGATCAGGAAACACCATATATTTT. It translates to CASSAGGGSGNTIYF.

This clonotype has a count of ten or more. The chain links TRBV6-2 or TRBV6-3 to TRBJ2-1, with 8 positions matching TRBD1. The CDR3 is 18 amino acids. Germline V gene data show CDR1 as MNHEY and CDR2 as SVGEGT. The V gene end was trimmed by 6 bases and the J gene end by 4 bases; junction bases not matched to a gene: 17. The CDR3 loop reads CASSLSTFPGQAYNEQFF. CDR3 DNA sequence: TGTGCCAGCAGCCTGTCTACCTTCCCGGGACAGGCTTACAATGAGCAGTTCTTC.

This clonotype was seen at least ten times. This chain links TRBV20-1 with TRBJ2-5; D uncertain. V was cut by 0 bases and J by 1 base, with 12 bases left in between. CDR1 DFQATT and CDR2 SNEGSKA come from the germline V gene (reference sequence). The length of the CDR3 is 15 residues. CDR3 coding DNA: TGCAGTGCTAGAGATCCTGTAGGGATCCAAGAGACCCAGTACTTC. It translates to CSARDPVGIQETQYF.

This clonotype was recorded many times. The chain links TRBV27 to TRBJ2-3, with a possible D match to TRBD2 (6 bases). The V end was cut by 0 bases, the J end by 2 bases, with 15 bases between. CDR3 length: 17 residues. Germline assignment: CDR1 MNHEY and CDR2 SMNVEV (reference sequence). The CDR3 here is CASSLSARGGITDTQYF. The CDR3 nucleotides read TGTGCCAGCAGTTTATCGGCCCGGGGCGGGATCACAGATACGCAGTATTTT.

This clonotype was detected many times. CDR3 nucleotides: TGTGCCAGCAGCCAAGACAGGGGTGTCGGGGAGCTGTTTTTT. Translating it yields CASSQDRGVGELFF. The chain couples TRBV4-2 to TRBJ2-2; TRBD1 might be the D (6 bases). V was clipped by 0 bases and J by 7 bases, with 9 bases between them. CDR1 is LGHNA and CDR2 is YNFKEQ in the germline V gene. This CDR3 contains 14 residues.

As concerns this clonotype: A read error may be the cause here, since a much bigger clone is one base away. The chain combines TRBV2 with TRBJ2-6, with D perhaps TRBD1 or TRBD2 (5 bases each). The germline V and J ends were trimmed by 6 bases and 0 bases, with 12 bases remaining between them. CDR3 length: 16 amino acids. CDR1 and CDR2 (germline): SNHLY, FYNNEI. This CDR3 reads CASSGASTSGANVLTF. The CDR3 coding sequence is TGTGCCAGCAGCGGGGCTTCCACCTCTGGGGCCAACGTCCTGACTTTC.

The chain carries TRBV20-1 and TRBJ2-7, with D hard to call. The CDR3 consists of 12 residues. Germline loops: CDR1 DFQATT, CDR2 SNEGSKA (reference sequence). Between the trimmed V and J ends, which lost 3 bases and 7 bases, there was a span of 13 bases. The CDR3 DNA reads TGCAGTGCTAGCAGGCCCGCATATGAGCAGTACTTC. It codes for CSASRPAYEQYF.

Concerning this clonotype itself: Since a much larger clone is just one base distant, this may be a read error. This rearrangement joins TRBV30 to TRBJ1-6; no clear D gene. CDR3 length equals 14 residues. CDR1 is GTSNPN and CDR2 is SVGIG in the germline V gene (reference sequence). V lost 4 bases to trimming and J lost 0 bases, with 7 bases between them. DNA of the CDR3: TGTGCCTGGAAGCTTGGCTCCTATAATTCACCCCTCCACTTT. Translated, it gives CAWKLGSYNSPLHF.

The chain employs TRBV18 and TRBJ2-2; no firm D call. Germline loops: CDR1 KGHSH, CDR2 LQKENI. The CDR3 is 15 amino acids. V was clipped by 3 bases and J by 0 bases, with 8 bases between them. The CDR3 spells CASSPVSANTGELFF. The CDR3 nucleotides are TGTGCCAGCTCACCGGTCAGCGCGAACACCGGGGAGCTGTTTTTT.

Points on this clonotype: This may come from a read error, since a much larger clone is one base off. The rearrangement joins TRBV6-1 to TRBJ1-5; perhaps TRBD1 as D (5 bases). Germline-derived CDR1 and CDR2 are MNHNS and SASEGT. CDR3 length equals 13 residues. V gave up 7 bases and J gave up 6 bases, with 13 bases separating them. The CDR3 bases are TGTGCCAGCACGGGGGTTGGCAGTCAGCCCCAGCATTTT. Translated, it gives CASTGVGSQPQHF.

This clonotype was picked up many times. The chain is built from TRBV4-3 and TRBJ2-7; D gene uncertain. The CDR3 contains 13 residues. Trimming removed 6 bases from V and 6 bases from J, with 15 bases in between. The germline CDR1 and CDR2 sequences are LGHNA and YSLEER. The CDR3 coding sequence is TGCGCCAGCAGTATCAGTGTCTTGGGCGAGCAGTACTTC. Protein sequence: CASSISVLGEQYF.

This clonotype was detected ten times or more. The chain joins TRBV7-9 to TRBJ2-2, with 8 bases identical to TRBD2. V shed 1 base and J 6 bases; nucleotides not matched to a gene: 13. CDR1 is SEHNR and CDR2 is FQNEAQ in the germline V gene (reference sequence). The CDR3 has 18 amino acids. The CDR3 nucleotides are TGTGCCAGCAGCTTAGAAGGGAGTTGGACTAGCATGGCCGGGGAGCTGTTTTTT. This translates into CASSLEGSWTSMAGELFF.

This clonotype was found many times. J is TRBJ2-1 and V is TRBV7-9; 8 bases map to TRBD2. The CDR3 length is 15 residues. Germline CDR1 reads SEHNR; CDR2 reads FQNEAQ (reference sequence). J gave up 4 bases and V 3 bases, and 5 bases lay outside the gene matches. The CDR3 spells CASSFSGGPYNEQFF. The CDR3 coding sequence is TGTGCCAGCAGCTTTTCGGGAGGGCCTTACAATGAGCAGTTCTTC.

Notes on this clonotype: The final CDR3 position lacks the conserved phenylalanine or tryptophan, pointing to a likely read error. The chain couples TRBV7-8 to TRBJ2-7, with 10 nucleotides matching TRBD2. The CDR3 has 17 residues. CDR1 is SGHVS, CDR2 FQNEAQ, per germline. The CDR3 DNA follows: TGTGCCGGCAGCCTTGTAGCGGGAGGCCTCGTTCCCTACGAGCAGTACCTC. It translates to CAGSLVAGGLVPYEQYL.